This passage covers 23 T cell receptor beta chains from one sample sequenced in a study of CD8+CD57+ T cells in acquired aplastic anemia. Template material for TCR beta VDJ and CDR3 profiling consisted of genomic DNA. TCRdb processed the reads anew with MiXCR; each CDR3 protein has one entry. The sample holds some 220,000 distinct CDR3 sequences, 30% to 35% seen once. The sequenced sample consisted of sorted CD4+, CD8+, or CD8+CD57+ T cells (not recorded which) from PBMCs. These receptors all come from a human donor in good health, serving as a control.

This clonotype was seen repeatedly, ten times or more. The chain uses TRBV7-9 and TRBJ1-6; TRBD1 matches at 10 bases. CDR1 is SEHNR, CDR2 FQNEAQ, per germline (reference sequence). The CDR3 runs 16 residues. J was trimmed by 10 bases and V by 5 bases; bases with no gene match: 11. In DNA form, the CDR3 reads TGTGCCAGCAGCCTAACCGGGGGACAGGGGTACTCACCCCTCCACTTT. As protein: CASSLTGGQGYSPLHF.

The CDR3 sequence: CASRPTTGGSYNEQFF. CDR3 sequence (DNA): TGCGCCAGCAGACCCACGACAGGGGGCTCCTACAATGAGCAGTTCTTC. The V gene is TRBV4-1, the J gene TRBJ2-1; TRBD1 matches at 9 bases. With V trimmed by 6 bases and J by 0 bases, 6 bases remained unmatched. The CDR3 contains 16 residues. Germline V gene lookup returns CDR1 MGHRA and CDR2 YSYEKL.

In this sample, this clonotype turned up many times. CDR3 protein: CASSAANGNQPQHF. In nucleotides, the CDR3 is TGTGCCAGCAGTGCTGCTAACGGCAATCAGCCCCAGCATTTT. The chain combines TRBV25-1 with TRBJ1-5; D gene ambiguous. V lost 4 bases and J lost 2, with 9 bases in between. Germline assignment: CDR1 MGHDK and CDR2 SYGVNS. CDR3 size: 14 residues.

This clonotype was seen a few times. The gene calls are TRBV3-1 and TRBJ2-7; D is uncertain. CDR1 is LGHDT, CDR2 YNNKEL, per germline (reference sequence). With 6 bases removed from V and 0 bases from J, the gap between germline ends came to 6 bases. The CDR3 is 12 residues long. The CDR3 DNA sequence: TGTGCCAGCAGGGGGATCTCCTACGAGCAGTACTTC. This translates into CASRGISYEQYF.

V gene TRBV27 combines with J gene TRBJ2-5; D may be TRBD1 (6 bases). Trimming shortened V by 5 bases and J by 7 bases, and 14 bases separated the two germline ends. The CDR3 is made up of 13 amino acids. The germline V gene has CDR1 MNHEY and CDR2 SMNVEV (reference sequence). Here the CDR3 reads CASSPQGFTTQYF. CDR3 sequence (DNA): TGTGCCAGCAGTCCCCAGGGGTTCACGACCCAGTACTTC.

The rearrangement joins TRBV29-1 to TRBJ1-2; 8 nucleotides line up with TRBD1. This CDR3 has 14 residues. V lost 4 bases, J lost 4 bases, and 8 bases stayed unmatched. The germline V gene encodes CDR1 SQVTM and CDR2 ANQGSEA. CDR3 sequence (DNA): TGCAGCGTTGGAGTGACAGGGGCCTTCTATGGCTACACCTTC. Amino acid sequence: CSVGVTGAFYGYTF.

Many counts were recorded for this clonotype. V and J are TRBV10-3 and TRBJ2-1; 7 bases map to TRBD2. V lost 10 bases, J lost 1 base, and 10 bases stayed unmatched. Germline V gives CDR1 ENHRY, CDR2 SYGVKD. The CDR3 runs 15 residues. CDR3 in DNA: TGTGCCACTTACTCGACAGCGGGGTCCTACAATGAGCAGTTCTTC. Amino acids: CATYSTAGSYNEQFF.

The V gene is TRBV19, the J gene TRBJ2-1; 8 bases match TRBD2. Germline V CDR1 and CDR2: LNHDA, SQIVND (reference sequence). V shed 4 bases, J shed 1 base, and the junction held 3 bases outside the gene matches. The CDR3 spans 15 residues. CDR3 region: CASSTVAGSYNEQFF. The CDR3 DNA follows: TGTGCCAGTAGTACGGTAGCGGGATCCTACAATGAGCAGTTCTTC.

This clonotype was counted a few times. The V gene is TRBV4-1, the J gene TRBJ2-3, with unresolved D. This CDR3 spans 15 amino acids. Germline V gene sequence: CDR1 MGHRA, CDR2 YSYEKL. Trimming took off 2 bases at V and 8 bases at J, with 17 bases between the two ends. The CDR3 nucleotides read TGCGCCAGCAGCCAACAGACCCCCGGGCGATTTACGCAGTATTTT. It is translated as CASSQQTPGRFTQYF.

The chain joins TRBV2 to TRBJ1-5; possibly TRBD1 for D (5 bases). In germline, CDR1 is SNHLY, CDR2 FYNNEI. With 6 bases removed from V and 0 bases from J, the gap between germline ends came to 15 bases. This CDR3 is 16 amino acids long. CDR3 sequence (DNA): TGTGCCAGCAGGGATGGGGGTATGGGTAGCAATCAGCCCCAGCATTTT. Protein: CASRDGGMGSNQPQHF.

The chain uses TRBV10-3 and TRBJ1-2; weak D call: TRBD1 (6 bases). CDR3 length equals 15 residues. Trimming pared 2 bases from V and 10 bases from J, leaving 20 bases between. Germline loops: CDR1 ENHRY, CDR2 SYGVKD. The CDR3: CAISERVGGMRDYTF. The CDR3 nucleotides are TGTGCCATCAGTGAGCGCGTAGGGGGGATGCGTGACTACACCTTC.

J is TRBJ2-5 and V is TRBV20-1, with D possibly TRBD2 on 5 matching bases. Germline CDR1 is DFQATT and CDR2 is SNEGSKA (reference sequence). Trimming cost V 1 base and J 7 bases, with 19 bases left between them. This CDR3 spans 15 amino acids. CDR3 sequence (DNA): TGCAGTGCTAGAGTGCGGGCGGTCCCCAAAGGGACCCAGTACTTC. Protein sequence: CSARVRAVPKGTQYF.

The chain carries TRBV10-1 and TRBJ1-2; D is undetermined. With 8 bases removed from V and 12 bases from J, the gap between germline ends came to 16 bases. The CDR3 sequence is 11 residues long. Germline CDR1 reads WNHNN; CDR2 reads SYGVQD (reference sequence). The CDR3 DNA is TGCGCCAGCTGTCGAGGACCTGGAAACACCTTC. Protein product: CASCRGPGNTF.

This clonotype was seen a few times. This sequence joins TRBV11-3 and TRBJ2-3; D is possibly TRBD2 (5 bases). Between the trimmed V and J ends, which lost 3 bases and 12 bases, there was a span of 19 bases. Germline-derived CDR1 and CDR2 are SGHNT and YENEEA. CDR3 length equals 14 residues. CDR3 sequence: CASSFLVCTDCQYF. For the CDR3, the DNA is TGTGCCAGCAGCTTTCTCGTCTGTACGGACTGTCAGTATTTT. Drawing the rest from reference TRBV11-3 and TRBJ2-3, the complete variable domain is EAGVVQSPRYKIIEKKQPVAFWCNPISGHNTLYWYLQNLGQGPELLIRYENEEAVDDSQLPKDRFSAERLKGVDSTLKIQPAELGDSAVYLCASSFLVCTDCQYFGPGTRLTVL.

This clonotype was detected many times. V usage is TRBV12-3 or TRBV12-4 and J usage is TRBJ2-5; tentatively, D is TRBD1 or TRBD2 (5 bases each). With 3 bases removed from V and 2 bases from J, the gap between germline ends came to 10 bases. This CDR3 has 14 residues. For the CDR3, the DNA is TGTGCCAGCAGTTTCCCCAGGGAGCAAGAGACCCAGTACTTC. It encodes CASSFPREQETQYF.

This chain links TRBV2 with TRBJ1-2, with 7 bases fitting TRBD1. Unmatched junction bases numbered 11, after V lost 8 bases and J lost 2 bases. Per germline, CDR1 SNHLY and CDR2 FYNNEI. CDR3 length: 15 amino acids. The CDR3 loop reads CASSQGQPPNYGYTF. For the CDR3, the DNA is TGTGCCAGCTCACAGGGACAGCCTCCGAACTATGGCTACACCTTC.

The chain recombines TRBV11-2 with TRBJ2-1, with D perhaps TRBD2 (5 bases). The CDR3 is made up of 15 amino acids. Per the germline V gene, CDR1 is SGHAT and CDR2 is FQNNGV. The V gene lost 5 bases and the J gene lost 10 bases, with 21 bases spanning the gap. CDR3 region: CASSPVASPSYEQFF. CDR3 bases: TGTGCCAGCAGCCCGGTAGCGTCCCCCTCCTACGAGCAGTTCTTC.

The CDR3 nucleotides read TGTGCCAGCAGTTACCCTCGGACCGCACCAAAGACAGAACCCACTAACTATGGCTACACCTTC. It specifies CASSYPRTAPKTEPTNYGYTF. The genes are TRBV6-2 or TRBV6-3 and TRBJ1-2; a weak D match, TRBD1 (5 bases). This CDR3 is built from 21 residues. Between the trimmed V and J ends, which lost 2 bases and 0 bases, there was a span of 28 bases. The V gene's germline CDR1 is MNHEY and CDR2 SVGEGT.

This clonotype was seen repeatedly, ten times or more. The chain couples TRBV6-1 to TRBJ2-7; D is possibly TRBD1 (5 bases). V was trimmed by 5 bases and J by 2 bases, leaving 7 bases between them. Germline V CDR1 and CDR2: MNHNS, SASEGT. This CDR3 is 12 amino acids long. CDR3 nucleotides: TGTGCCAGCAGTAGGGGAACCTACGAGCAGTACTTC. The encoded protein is CASSRGTYEQYF.

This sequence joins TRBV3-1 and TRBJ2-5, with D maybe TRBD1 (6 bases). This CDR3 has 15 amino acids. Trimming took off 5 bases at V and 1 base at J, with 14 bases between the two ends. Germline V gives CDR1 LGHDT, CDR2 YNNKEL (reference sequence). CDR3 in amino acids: CASSDGNRAQETQYF. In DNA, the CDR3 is TGTGCCAGCAGCGATGGGAACAGGGCCCAAGAGACCCAGTACTTC.

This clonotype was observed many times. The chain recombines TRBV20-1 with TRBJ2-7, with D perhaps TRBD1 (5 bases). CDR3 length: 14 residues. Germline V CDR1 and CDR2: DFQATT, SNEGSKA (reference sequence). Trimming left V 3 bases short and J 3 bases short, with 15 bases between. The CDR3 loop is CSARSSGNLYEQYF. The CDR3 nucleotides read TGCAGTGCTAGGTCGTCAGGGAATCTCTACGAGCAGTACTTC.

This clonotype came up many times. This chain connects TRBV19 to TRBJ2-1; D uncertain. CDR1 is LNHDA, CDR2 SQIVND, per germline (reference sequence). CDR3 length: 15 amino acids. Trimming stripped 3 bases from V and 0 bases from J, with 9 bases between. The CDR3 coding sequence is TGTGCCAGTAGTATCAGCCCTAGCTCCTACAATGAGCAGTTCTTC. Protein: CASSISPSSYNEQFF.

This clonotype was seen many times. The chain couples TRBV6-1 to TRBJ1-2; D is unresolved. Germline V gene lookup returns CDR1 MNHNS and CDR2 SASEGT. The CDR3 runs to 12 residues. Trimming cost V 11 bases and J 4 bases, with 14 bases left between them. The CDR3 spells CASTDPGYGYTF. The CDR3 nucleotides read TGTGCCTCCACAGATCCGGGCTATGGCTACACCTTC.